The TCR beta chain under discussion was sequenced for a study of T cells after yellow fever vaccination. There are 15 residues in the CDR3. After removal of 5 bases from V and 3 bases from J, the junction contained 8 bases not matched to a gene. CDR1 is SGHTA and CDR2 is FQGTGA in the germline V gene. Regarding this clonotype: Its antigen is not known.

Study-level points and caveats: By day 5 rather than day 15, the secondary response had peaked, though it was weaker.

MiXCR, applied by TCRdb to the 5' RACE reads, yields one record per CDR3 protein. Seen here are hundreds of thousands of distinct CDR3 sequences, around 13% observed once, and the top ten hold 2.5% to 4%. This TCR was recovered from a man younger than 35 who received the YFV17D yellow fever vaccine. The rearrangement joins TRBV7-3 to TRBJ2-3, with 7 nucleotides matching TRBD1. Sequences were derived from CD4+ T cells sorted from PBMCs, sampled 15 days after the yellow fever booster vaccination. The CDR3 region has the DNA TGTGCCAGCAGCACACAGGGGACGGGGACAGATACGCAGTATTTT. Protein: CASSTQGTGTDTQYF. Full variable domain (remainder filled in from reference TRBV7-3 and TRBJ2-3): GAGVSQTPSNKVTEKGKYVELRCDPISGHTALYWYRQSLGQGPEFLIYFQGTGAADDSGLPNDRFFAVRPEGSVSTLKIQRTERGDSAVYLCASSTQGTGTDTQYFGPGTRLTVL.